The 3 T cell receptor beta chains reported below all come from one sample, sequenced in a study of T cell changes during pregnancy in multiple sclerosis. The table came from immunoSEQ multiplex PCR; TCRdb's copy has only in-frame clones and leaves some out. The data contain about 70,000 clones, more than 90% of them seen just once; the ten biggest clones take up under 3%. The specimen was peripheral blood, collected in the first trimester of pregnancy. These receptors were taken from a female donor with multiple sclerosis, enrolled in a pregnancy study.

The J gene is TRBJ1-2, the V gene TRBV13; 7 nucleotides agree with TRBD1. CDR3 length: 15 amino acids. Losses at the gene ends were 5 bases for V and 4 bases for J; bases not matched to a gene: 10. Germline-derived CDR1 and CDR2 are PRHDT and FYEKMQ (reference sequence). CDR3 protein: CASSEINRGGYGYTF. The CDR3 nucleotides are TGTGCCAGCAGCGAAATTAACAGGGGTGGCTATGGCTACACCTTC.

The chain joins TRBV2 to TRBJ2-2; TRBD1 might be the D (6 bases). With 6 bases removed from V and 7 bases from J, the gap between germline ends came to 9 bases. Germline V gene sequence: CDR1 SNHLY, CDR2 FYNNEI. This CDR3 has 12 residues. CDR3 in amino acids: CASSQGFGELFF. The CDR3 region has the DNA TGTGCCAGCAGCCAGGGGTTCGGGGAGCTGTTTTTT.

The CDR3 DNA sequence: TGTGCCAGTACCGTAGGGGTGAACACTGAAGCTTTCTTT. Residues: CASTVGVNTEAFF. V gene TRBV19 combines with J gene TRBJ1-1; TRBD1 might be the D (5 bases). The CDR3 is 13 residues long. CDR1 and CDR2 from the germline V gene are LNHDA and SQIVND (reference sequence). The V end was cut by 7 bases, the J end by 0 bases, with 9 bases between.